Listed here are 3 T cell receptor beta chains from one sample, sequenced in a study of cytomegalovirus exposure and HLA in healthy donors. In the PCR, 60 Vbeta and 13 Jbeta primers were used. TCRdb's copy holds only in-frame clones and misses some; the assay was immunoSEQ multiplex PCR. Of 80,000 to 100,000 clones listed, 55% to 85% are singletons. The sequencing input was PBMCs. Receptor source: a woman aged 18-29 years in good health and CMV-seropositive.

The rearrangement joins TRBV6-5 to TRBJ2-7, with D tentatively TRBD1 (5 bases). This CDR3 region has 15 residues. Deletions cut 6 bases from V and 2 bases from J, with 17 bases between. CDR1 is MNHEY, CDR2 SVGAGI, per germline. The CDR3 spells CASSPVTGQTYEQYF. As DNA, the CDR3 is TGTGCCAGCAGCCCCGTAACAGGTCAAACCTACGAGCAGTACTTC.

The CDR3 DNA is TGTGCCAGCAGCTCGTCCGGGGGTCAAAATTCACCCCTCCACTTT. Its translation: CASSSSGGQNSPLHF. This chain uses TRBV7-8 with TRBJ1-6; D is possibly TRBD1 (5 bases). CDR3 size: 15 residues. Germline values: CDR1 SGHVS, CDR2 FQNEAQ. V was cut by 4 bases and J by 7 bases, with 14 bases left in between.

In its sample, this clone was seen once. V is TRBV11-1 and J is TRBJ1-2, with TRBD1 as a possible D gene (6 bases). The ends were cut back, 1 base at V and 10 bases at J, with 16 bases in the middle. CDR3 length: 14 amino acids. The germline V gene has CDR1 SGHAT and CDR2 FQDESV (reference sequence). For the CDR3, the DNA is TGTGCCAGCAGCTTAGGAGGGACAACAGTCCTCTACACCTTC. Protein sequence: CASSLGGTTVLYTF. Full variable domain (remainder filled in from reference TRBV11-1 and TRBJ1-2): EAEVAQSPRYKITEKSQAVAFWCDPISGHATLYWYRQILGQGPELLVQFQDESVVDDSQLPKDRFSAERLKGVDSTLKIQPAELGDSAMYLCASSLGGTTVLYTFGSGTRLTVV.